This TCR beta chain was observed in a study of blood T cell repertoires in COVID-19. Study information: PBMCs, B-cell-depleted T cells, or T cells provided the cDNA or gDNA that made up the material.

The CDR3 covers 21 residues. With V trimmed by 5 bases and J by 7 bases, 31 bases remained unmatched. Looked up from germline, CDR1 is LNHDA and CDR2 is SQIVND (reference sequence). Original methodology: Reference gene primer amplification in the assay estimated nucleated cell counts. The method was immunoSEQ multiplex PCR; TCRdb's version includes in-frame clones alone and lacks a portion of them. The DNA gave D and trimming, while V, J and clone size come from that table. The sample yields 310,000 or so clones, about 86% seen once. The V gene is TRBV19, the J gene TRBJ1-2; 7 bases line up with TRBD1. The receptor was derived from a woman aged 50 to 60 with acute or convalescent COVID-19. The sample consisted of peripheral blood. The CDR3 DNA reads TGTGCCAGTAGTGTCAGACGGGACAGTGGAATCCTCCCCCTAACTATGGCTGGCTACACCTTC. As protein: CASSVRRDSGILPLTMAGYTF.